Following are 23 T cell receptor beta chains from one sample sequenced in a study of blood T cell repertoires in COVID-19 (dated by TCRdb to 2018 to 2021). Preparation of the library involved the immunoSEQ multiplex PCR assay. Held by TCRdb, this immuneACCESS table contains in-frame sequences only and omits some clones. Under half of the omission traces to an unresolved V gene where checked; the cause of the rest is unknown. This sample has some 420,000 clones in its table, and roughly nine tenths of those were observed once. 0.95% to 1.2% of the sample is taken by the ten largest. Sequenced material: PBMCs or T cells enriched from blood (not recorded which). The receptor set was obtained from a man aged 30-40 years who had recovered from COVID-19.

This clone was seen only once. This chain joins TRBV21-1 and TRBJ2-7; the table's D call, TRBD2, has no DNA check behind it. TRBV21-1 is a listed pseudogene. The CDR3 is made up of 16 amino acids. The CDR3 bases are TGTGCCAGCAGCAAAGTGGCTAGCCAAGCCACCTACGAGCAGTACTTC. Amino acid sequence: CASSKVASQATYEQYF.

The chain recombines TRBV21-1 with TRBJ1-1; the table's TRBD1 call for D was not verified on the DNA. TRBV21-1 corresponds to a pseudogene. CDR3 length equals 15 residues. The DNA of the CDR3 is TGTGCCAGCAGCAAAAAGCCAGGGTGGTACACTGAAGCTTTCTTT. Protein sequence: CASSKKPGWYTEAFF.

The gene calls are TRBV19 and TRBJ2-1, with a weak D call TRBD2 (6 bases). The CDR3 runs 14 residues. V was trimmed by 7 bases and J by 8 bases, leaving 18 bases between them. Looked up from germline, CDR1 is LNHDA and CDR2 is SQIVND (reference sequence). DNA of the CDR3: TGTGCCAGTACTCGGGGAGGAAGTTTGGATGAGCAGTTCTTC. This codes for CASTRGGSLDEQFF.

This chain uses TRBV13 with TRBJ1-2, with TRBD1 matching 7 bases. The CDR3 consists of 16 residues. V lost 5 bases, J lost 4 bases, and 13 bases stayed unmatched. CDR1 is PRHDT, CDR2 FYEKMQ, per germline (reference sequence). CDR3 loop: CASSQDRVVSGYGYTF. DNA for the CDR3: TGTGCCAGCAGCCAAGACAGGGTAGTCTCTGGCTATGGCTACACCTTC.

The J gene is TRBJ1-4, the V gene TRBV28, with TRBD1 identical over 7 bases. The junction had 8 bases not matched to a gene; V was cut back by 10 bases and J by 3 bases. Germline CDR1 reads MDHEN; CDR2 reads SYDVKM. This CDR3 region has 14 residues. CDR3 DNA sequence: TGTGCCACCCTAGGGGGCGGGTCTAATGAAAAACTGTTTTTT. Translating gives CATLGGGSNEKLFF.

The chain links TRBV4-1 to TRBJ1-5, with D possibly being TRBD1 (6 bases). The V gene lost 4 bases and the J gene lost 2 bases, with 15 bases spanning the gap. This CDR3 spans 16 amino acids. Germline CDR1 reads MGHRA; CDR2 reads YSYEKL. The chain's CDR3 is CASSPGPGEGNQPQHF. The CDR3 coding sequence is TGCGCCAGCAGCCCAGGGCCAGGGGAAGGCAATCAGCCCCAGCATTTT.

The CDR3 sequence: CASSQQGVGPQHF. CDR3 bases: TGTGCCAGCAGCCAACAGGGGGTAGGGCCCCAGCATTTT. This chain connects TRBV3-1 (or the pseudogene TRBV3-2) to TRBJ1-5; 7 nucleotides match TRBD1. The germline V gene encodes CDR1 LGHDT and CDR2 YNNKEL (reference sequence). CDR3 length: 13 residues. V shed 2 bases and J 9 bases; nucleotides not matched to a gene: 4.

The rearrangement joins TRBV7-8 to TRBJ1-6; D unclear. CDR1 and CDR2 from the germline V gene are SGHVS and FQNEAQ. Trimming removed 1 base from V and 2 bases from J, with 6 bases in between. The CDR3 loop spans 15 amino acids. CDR3 amino acids: CASSLVSPYNSPLHF. CDR3 in DNA: TGTGCCAGCAGCTTAGTATCTCCCTATAATTCACCCCTCCACTTT.

The table lists this clone with a few counts. The rearrangement uses TRBV7-9 and TRBJ2-1, with 11 bases fitting TRBD2. The CDR3 length is 14 residues. V was clipped by 4 bases and J by 10 bases; unmatched bases: 6. Per the germline V gene, CDR1 is SEHNR and CDR2 is FQNEAQ (reference sequence). The CDR3 loop is CASSSGLAEGEQFF. The CDR3 nucleotides are TGTGCCAGCAGCTCGGGACTAGCGGAGGGAGAGCAGTTCTTC.

This chain connects TRBV15 to TRBJ2-1, with TRBD2 matching over 7 bases. The junction had 4 bases not matched to a gene; V was cut back by 4 bases and J by 4 bases. The CDR3 covers 14 residues. Germline assignment: CDR1 LNHNV and CDR2 YYDKDF (reference sequence). In nucleotides, the CDR3 is TGTGCCACCAGCACTAGGACTAGTTACAATGAGCAGTTCTTC. Encoded protein: CATSTRTSYNEQFF.

J is TRBJ2-7 and V is TRBV27; 10 bases agree with TRBD2. From germline, CDR1 is MNHEY and CDR2 SMNVEV (reference sequence). The CDR3 covers 17 residues. V shed 7 bases, J shed 1 base, and the junction held 13 bases outside the gene matches. The CDR3 DNA reads TGTGCCAGCACCCCCAGGGCTAGCGGGAGTGAATCCTACGAGCAGTACTTC. Protein: CASTPRASGSESYEQYF.

The V gene is TRBV6-5, the J gene TRBJ2-5; D not resolved. Trimming shortened V by 6 bases and J by 7 bases, and 12 bases separated the two germline ends. The CDR3 length is 12 residues. Germline V CDR1 and CDR2: MNHEY, SVGAGI. The CDR3 loop is CASRHSGGTQYF. DNA for the CDR3: TGTGCCAGCAGGCACTCCGGCGGGACCCAGTACTTC.

The chain is built from TRBV11-2 and TRBJ2-1, with TRBD2 as a possible D gene (6 bases). The CDR3 extends over 14 amino acids. Germline V lookup: CDR1 SGHAT, CDR2 FQNNGV. V lost 5 bases and J lost 5, with 13 bases in between. CDR3 bases: TGTGCCAGCAGCGTAGGTAGCGGCGACAATGAGCAGTTCTTC. Its protein is CASSVGSGDNEQFF.

The CDR3 DNA reads TGTGCCAGCAGTGCCCTCGGACAGAGCTCCTATAATTCACCCCTCCACTTT. Amino acids: CASSALGQSSYNSPLHF. V is TRBV28 and J is TRBJ1-6, with D maybe TRBD1 (6 bases). The V end lost 5 bases, the J end lost 0 bases, and 14 bases lay between the germline ends. This CDR3 has 17 amino acids. Per the germline V gene, CDR1 is MDHEN and CDR2 is SYDVKM.

This chain connects TRBV13 to TRBJ2-7, with TRBD1 matching 8 bases. The CDR3 covers 17 residues. V shed 0 bases and J 2 bases; nucleotides not matched to a gene: 9. Germline V gene data show CDR1 as PRHDT and CDR2 as FYEKMQ (reference sequence). The CDR3 nucleotides read TGTGCCAGCAGCTTAGGGTACTTCCAGGGGGCCCCCTACGAGCAGTACTTC. Residues: CASSLGYFQGAPYEQYF.

The chain uses TRBV25-1 and TRBJ1-4; TRBD1 agrees at 10 bases. The CDR3 is 16 amino acids. V gave up 3 bases and J gave up 6 bases; unmatched junction bases: 7. The germline V gene encodes CDR1 MGHDK and CDR2 SYGVNS. The CDR3 DNA sequence: TGTGCCAGCAGTGATCAGACGACAGGGGGCGATGAAAAACTGTTTTTT. Translation: CASSDQTTGGDEKLFF.

The chain carries TRBV4-1 and TRBJ2-7, with D tentatively TRBD1 (6 bases). V lost 3 bases and J 1 base, leaving 16 bases between the germline ends. This CDR3 has 16 residues. Germline lookup yields CDR1 MGHRA and CDR2 YSYEKL. CDR3: CASSQDRTDASYEQYF. The DNA of the CDR3 is TGCGCCAGCAGCCAGGACCGGACAGACGCTTCCTACGAGCAGTACTTC.

DNA of the CDR3: TGTGCCACCAGCAGTAAGCGGAAGAACACCGGGGAGCTGTTTTTT. This gives the protein CATSSKRKNTGELFF. The V gene is TRBV15, the J gene TRBJ2-2; D possibly corresponds to TRBD2 (5 bases). The CDR3 extends over 15 amino acids. V was shortened by 3 bases and J by 1 base, with 9 bases between the two germline ends. Per the germline V gene, CDR1 is LNHNV and CDR2 is YYDKDF (reference sequence).

The chain couples TRBV2 to TRBJ2-3, with 7 nucleotides matching TRBD2. Trimming removed 6 bases from V and 2 bases from J; junction bases left unmatched: 11. From germline, CDR1 is SNHLY and CDR2 FYNNEI. The CDR3 is 16 residues long. The CDR3 DNA reads as TGTGCCAGCAGGGAGCCCCCCAGCGGGGTCACAGATACGCAGTATTTT. Translation: CASREPPSGVTDTQYF.

The chain links TRBV5-6 to TRBJ2-4; a weak D match, TRBD2 (5 bases). CDR3 length: 15 amino acids. V lost 2 bases to trimming and J lost 3 bases, with 12 bases between them. The germline gives CDR1 SGHDT, CDR2 YYEEEE. The CDR3 protein is CASSLTSGSKNIQYF. In nucleotides, the CDR3 is TGTGCCAGCAGCTTAACGTCGGGGAGCAAAAACATTCAGTACTTC. The variable domain in full, with the rest retrieved from reference TRBV5-6 and TRBJ2-4, is DAGVTQSPTHLIKTRGQQVTLRCSPKSGHDTVSWYQQALGQGPQFIFQYYEEEERQRGNFPDRFSGHQFPNYSSELNVNALLLGDSALYLCASSLTSGSKNIQYFGAGTRLSVL.

The rearrangement uses TRBV11-2 and TRBJ2-5, with no clear D. This CDR3 spans 13 amino acids. Germline-derived CDR1 and CDR2 are SGHAT and FQNNGV. V lost 3 bases and J lost 5, with 10 bases in between. CDR3 bases: TGTGCCAGCAGCTTGTCAGATAAGGAGACCCAGTACTTC. Translated, it gives CASSLSDKETQYF.

This chain uses TRBV29-1 with TRBJ2-1, with TRBD2 matching 9 bases. The CDR3 spans 13 residues. Germline CDR1 SQVTM, CDR2 ANQGSEA. V shed 4 bases, J shed 4 bases, and the junction held 2 bases outside the gene matches. The CDR3 DNA reads TGCAGCGTTGCTAGCGGGACTTACAATGAGCAGTTCTTC. Its protein is CSVASGTYNEQFF.

The chain couples TRBV5-1 to TRBJ2-1; 10 nucleotides agree with TRBD1. This CDR3 contains 14 residues. Per the germline V gene, CDR1 is SGHRS and CDR2 is YFSETQ. Losses at the gene ends were 9 bases for V and 6 bases for J; bases not matched to a gene: 9. CDR3 in amino acids: CATSLGQGSNEQFF. The DNA for the CDR3 is TGCGCCACTTCTTTGGGACAGGGGAGCAATGAGCAGTTCTTC.